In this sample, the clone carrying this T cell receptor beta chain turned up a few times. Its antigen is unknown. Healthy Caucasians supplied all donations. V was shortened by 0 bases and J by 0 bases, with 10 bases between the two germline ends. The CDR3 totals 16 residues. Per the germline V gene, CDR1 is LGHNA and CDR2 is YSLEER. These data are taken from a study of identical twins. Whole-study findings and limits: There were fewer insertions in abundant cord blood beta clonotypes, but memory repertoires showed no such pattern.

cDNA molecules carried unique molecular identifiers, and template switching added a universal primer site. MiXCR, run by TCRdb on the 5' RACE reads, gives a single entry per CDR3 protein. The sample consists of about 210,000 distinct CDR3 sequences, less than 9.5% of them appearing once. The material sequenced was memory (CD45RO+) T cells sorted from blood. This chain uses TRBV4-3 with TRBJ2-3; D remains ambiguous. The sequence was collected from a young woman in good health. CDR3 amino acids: CASSQETGRSTDTQYF. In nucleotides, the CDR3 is TGCGCCAGCAGCCAAGAAACCGGCCGAAGCACAGATACGCAGTATTTT.